Below, 4 T cell receptor beta chains from the same sample are listed, as sequenced in a study of blood T cell repertoires in COVID-19. Generated by immunoSEQ multiplex PCR, the TCRdb table keeps only in-frame clones and is missing some. The sample lists about 300,000 clones, about nine tenths occurring once. The sequenced sample consisted of PBMCs or T cells enriched from blood (not recorded which). These receptors were taken from a woman aged 18-29 years who had recovered from COVID-19.

This clone was observed a single time. V and J are TRBV27 and TRBJ1-1; D might be TRBD1 (5 bases). This CDR3 contains 13 residues. The V and J ends lost 6 bases and 4 bases respectively, with 12 bases between them. Germline CDR1 and CDR2: MNHEY and SMNVEV (reference sequence). Written as DNA, the CDR3 is TGTGCCAGCAGCCCCGCGGGGGGCACTGAAGCTTTCTTT. This translates into CASSPAGGTEAFF.

The chain couples TRBV5-6 to TRBJ1-2; D is uncertain. The CDR3 is made up of 13 amino acids. V lost 0 bases and J 2 bases, leaving 5 bases between the germline ends. Germline V gene data show CDR1 as SGHDT and CDR2 as YYEEEE. The CDR3 nucleotides are TGTGCCAGCAGCTTGGGGCAGAACTATGGCTACACCTTC. It yields the protein CASSLGQNYGYTF. The whole variable domain, remainder taken from reference TRBV5-6 and TRBJ1-2, is DAGVTQSPTHLIKTRGQQVTLRCSPKSGHDTVSWYQQALGQGPQFIFQYYEEEERQRGNFPDRFSGHQFPNYSSELNVNALLLGDSALYLCASSLGQNYGYTFGSGTRLTVV.

The chain is built from TRBV7-8 and TRBJ1-4; tentative D call: TRBD1 (5 bases). Trimming left V 2 bases short and J 8 bases short, with 6 bases between. From germline, CDR1 is SGHVS and CDR2 FQNEAQ. The CDR3 has 12 residues. CDR3 nucleotide sequence: TGTGCCAGCAGCTTAAACAGGGAAAAACTGTTTTTT. It translates to CASSLNREKLFF.

This clone was found once. The chain uses TRBV7-3 and TRBJ1-2; D possibly corresponds to TRBD1 (5 bases). CDR3 length equals 15 residues. The germline gives CDR1 SGHTA, CDR2 FQGTGA. The V end was cut by 0 bases, the J end by 4 bases, with 12 bases between. The DNA for the CDR3 is TGTGCCAGCAGCTTAACGTCACGGGGGAGCTATGGCTACACCTTC. This gives the protein CASSLTSRGSYGYTF.